This T cell receptor beta chain was sequenced for a study of blood T cell repertoires in COVID-19. Across the study: The samples span acute and convalescent COVID-19 from the United States, Italy and Spain. PBMCs, B-cell-depleted T cells, or T cells were the source of the cDNA or gDNA that made up the material.

Per the study methods: Reference gene primer amplification in the assay estimated nucleated cell counts. The table came from immunoSEQ multiplex PCR; TCRdb's copy has only in-frame clones and leaves some out. V and J calls plus clone size are reproduced from that table; the DNA served to infer D and trimming. The sample has over 90,000 clones, about nine tenths seen once. V shed 10 bases and J shed 0 bases, with 9 bases lying between them. The CDR3 contains 13 residues. Germline V CDR1 and CDR2: SEHNR, FQNEAQ (reference sequence). Material: peripheral blood. This TCR derives from a man aged 45-65 years with acute or convalescent COVID-19. The chain employs TRBV7-9 and TRBJ2-2; maybe TRBD2 (5 bases). CDR3 sequence: CATGLPNTGELFF. CDR3 bases: TGTGCCACTGGACTCCCGAACACCGGGGAGCTGTTTTTT.